One and the same sample provided the 24 T cell receptor beta chains below, sequenced in a study of CD8 T cells in ankylosing spondylitis. No antigen is known for these receptors. Each CDR3 protein gets one entry after TCRdb re-called the 5' RACE reads with MiXCR. This sample has under 850,000 distinct CDR3 sequences, with 19% found just once. Whole-study results and caveats: Made up of eight or nine highly homologous variants, a TCR beta motif appeared characteristic of ankylosing spondylitis blood.

Sample: blood, either unsorted or a sorted T cell fraction (not recorded which). Receptor source: a male donor with ankylosing spondylitis.

This clonotype came up a few times. The rearrangement links TRBV7-9 to TRBJ2-1, with 9 positions matching TRBD2. CDR3 length: 16 residues. Looked up from germline, CDR1 is SEHNR and CDR2 is FQNEAQ (reference sequence). V lost 4 bases, J lost 6 bases, and 10 bases stayed unmatched. CDR3 sequence: CASSSLSGSGGNEQFF. The CDR3, as DNA: TGTGCCAGCAGCTCACTTAGCGGGAGCGGGGGCAATGAGCAGTTCTTC.

The table lists this clonotype with a few counts. The chain links TRBV20-1 to TRBJ2-3, with D uncertain. The germline CDR1 and CDR2 sequences are DFQATT and SNEGSKA (reference sequence). The CDR3 contains 12 residues. Trimming shortened V by 5 bases and J by 2 bases, and 8 bases separated the two germline ends. The CDR3 DNA reads as TGCAGTGCTGTAGCCTTCACAGATACGCAGTATTTT. This codes for CSAVAFTDTQYF.

This chain uses TRBV20-1 with TRBJ2-7; D is perhaps TRBD2 (6 bases). CDR1 is DFQATT and CDR2 is SNEGSKA in the germline V gene (reference sequence). V was cut by 4 bases and J by 2 bases, with 15 bases left in between. CDR3 size: 14 residues. Written as DNA, the CDR3 is TGCAGTGCTACCCTTGGAGGGTTTCCCTACGAGCAGTACTTC. It is translated as CSATLGGFPYEQYF.

This clonotype was found a few times. The chain links TRBV28 to TRBJ2-2; D is unclear. Germline loops: CDR1 MDHEN, CDR2 SYDVKM. Between the trimmed V and J ends, which lost 6 bases and 5 bases, there was a span of 16 bases. The CDR3 is made up of 15 amino acids. CDR3 bases: TGTGCCAGCAGAGGCGGACCCCTCGTTACCGGGGAGCTGTTTTTT. It translates to CASRGGPLVTGELFF.

The chain joins TRBV20-1 to TRBJ1-1; D is perhaps TRBD1 (6 bases). Trimming left V 2 bases short and J 11 bases short, with 18 bases between. The CDR3 runs to 13 residues. The germline CDR1 and CDR2 sequences are DFQATT and SNEGSKA (reference sequence). CDR3 DNA: TGCAGTGCTAGAAAAACAGGGCCAGCTCAGGCTTTCTTT. Protein sequence: CSARKTGPAQAFF.

This chain links TRBV28 with TRBJ2-3; 9 bases are shared with TRBD1. CDR1 and CDR2 from the germline V gene are MDHEN and SYDVKM. Trimming removed 4 bases from V and 4 bases from J; junction bases left unmatched: 3. This CDR3 is built from 14 residues. CDR3 coding DNA: TGTGCCAGCAGTTGGGACAGGGTCGCAGATACGCAGTATTTT. Its protein is CASSWDRVADTQYF.

V and J are TRBV7-2 and TRBJ2-5; 9 nucleotides line up with TRBD2. Trimming took 5 bases from V and 5 from J; bases not matched to a gene: 15. This CDR3 comprises 17 residues. Per the germline V gene, CDR1 is SGHTA and CDR2 is FQGNSA. This chain's CDR3 is CASSPRASGTATETQYF. In DNA form, the CDR3 reads TGTGCCAGCAGCCCCAGGGCTAGCGGGACCGCGACGGAGACCCAGTACTTC.

The chain couples TRBV28 to TRBJ2-3, with 12 bases matching TRBD2. This CDR3 has 20 amino acids. Trimming at V came to 6 bases and at J to 0 bases, leaving 16 bases not matched to a gene. Germline-derived CDR1 and CDR2 are MDHEN and SYDVKM. CDR3 sequence (DNA): TGTGCCAGCAGCCCGCTTCTAGCGGGGGGGCCAGCACCGAGCACAGATACGCAGTATTTT. This sequence encodes CASSPLLAGGPAPSTDTQYF. The whole variable domain, remainder taken from reference TRBV28 and TRBJ2-3, is DVKVTQSSRYLVKRTGEKVFLECVQDMDHENMFWYRQDPGLGLRLIYFSYDVKMKEKGDIPEGYSVSREKKERFSLILESASTNQTSMYLCASSPLLAGGPAPSTDTQYFGPGTRLTVL.

This chain joins TRBV9 and TRBJ2-1, with 8 bases matching TRBD2. This CDR3 contains 15 residues. V dropped 0 bases and J dropped 2; count of bases not matched to a gene: 1. Looked up from germline, CDR1 is SGDLS and CDR2 is YYNGEE. CDR3 coding DNA: TGTGCCAGCAGCGTAGGACTAGCGCCCTACAATGAGCAGTTCTTC. It codes for CASSVGLAPYNEQFF.

This clonotype has a handful of counts. CDR3 sequence (DNA): TGCAGTAACTCCGGTACGATTCGGGCAACCTATAAATACAATGAGCAGTTCTTC. As protein: CSNSGTIRATYKYNEQFF. The chain uses TRBV20-1 and TRBJ2-1; the D is unclear. The germline CDR1 and CDR2 sequences are DFQATT and SNEGSKA (reference sequence). This CDR3 has 18 amino acids. Trimming removed 8 bases from V and 4 bases from J, with 30 bases in between.

The chain couples TRBV6-5 to TRBJ2-1, with TRBD2 matching 8 bases. V dropped 0 bases and J dropped 6; count of bases not matched to a gene: 10. CDR1 and CDR2 from the germline V gene are MNHEY and SVGAGI. CDR3 length: 17 amino acids. The CDR3, as DNA: TGTGCCAGCAGTTACTCGAGGGGCGGGGGGCCCCTCAATGAGCAGTTCTTC. It encodes CASSYSRGGGPLNEQFF.

This clonotype was observed a few times. The CDR3 DNA reads TGTGCCACCAGCAGAGACAGGAATTTGCGAAATGAGCAGTTCTTC. Its protein product is CATSRDRNLRNEQFF. This chain uses TRBV15 with TRBJ2-1; D gene ambiguous. V lost 0 bases and J 7 bases, leaving 13 bases between the germline ends. Germline loops: CDR1 LNHNV, CDR2 YYDKDF (reference sequence). This CDR3 is built from 15 residues.

This clonotype was seen once. The chain has TRBV7-9 and TRBJ2-2; weak D call: TRBD1 (5 bases). The CDR3 length is 15 residues. V was trimmed by 5 bases and J by 3 bases, leaving 13 bases between them. CDR1 SEHNR and CDR2 FQNEAQ come from the germline V gene (reference sequence). CDR3: CASSPTEVYTGELFF. CDR3 in DNA: TGTGCCAGCAGCCCGACAGAGGTTTACACCGGGGAGCTGTTTTTT.

This clonotype showed up just a few times. The chain uses TRBV12-3 or TRBV12-4 and TRBJ2-2, with unresolved D. Trimming took 3 bases from V and 3 from J, leaving 8 bases between them. This CDR3 comprises 14 residues. The CDR3 DNA sequence: TGTGCCAGCAGTTTCGGGCAGCACACCGGGGAGCTGTTTTTT. Its protein product is CASSFGQHTGELFF.

In this sample, this clonotype turned up a few times. J is TRBJ1-4 and V is TRBV27; 9 bases line up with TRBD1. The J segment lost 4 bases and the V segment lost 0 bases, leaving 3 bases of the junction unmatched. Germline loops: CDR1 MNHEY, CDR2 SMNVEV (reference sequence). The CDR3 totals 16 residues. The DNA of the CDR3 is TGTGCCAGCAGTTTATCCGGACAGGGGTATAATGAAAAACTGTTTTTT. Its translation: CASSLSGQGYNEKLFF.

This clonotype was seen a handful of times. The chain combines TRBV2 with TRBJ2-3, with unresolved D. V was pared by 7 bases and J by 6 bases, with 11 bases between. The germline CDR1 and CDR2 sequences are SNHLY and FYNNEI. CDR3 size: 12 residues. CDR3 amino acids: CASTEIRDTQYF. CDR3 DNA: TGTGCCAGCACTGAGATTAGGGATACGCAGTATTTT. Based on the CDR3 plus reference TRBV2 and TRBJ2-3, the full variable domain is EPEVTQTPSHQVTQMGQEVILRCVPISNHLYFYWYRQILGQKVEFLVSFYNNEISEKSEIFDDQFSVERPDGSNFTLKIRSTKLEDSAMYFCASTEIRDTQYFGPGTRLTVL.

The DNA of the CDR3 is TGTGCCACCAGCAGTCTAGGTGCCGGGGAGCTGTTTTTT. Translated: CATSSLGAGELFF. The chain uses TRBV15 and TRBJ2-2; D not certain. Germline CDR1 is LNHNV and CDR2 is YYDKDF (reference sequence). The CDR3 has 13 amino acids. The V end was cut by 3 bases, the J end by 6 bases, with 8 bases between.

The rearrangement links TRBV20-1 to TRBJ1-1; 7 bases align to TRBD1. Germline CDR1 is DFQATT and CDR2 is SNEGSKA (reference sequence). J lost 0 bases, V lost 5 bases, and 3 bases had no gene match. This CDR3 is built from 13 residues. CDR3: CSAWDSLNTEAFF. CDR3 bases: TGCAGTGCTTGGGACAGCCTGAACACTGAAGCTTTCTTT.

The chain recombines TRBV20-1 with TRBJ2-3, with D unclear. This CDR3 has 15 residues. Germline values: CDR1 DFQATT, CDR2 SNEGSKA (reference sequence). V shed 1 base and J shed 0 bases, with 11 bases lying between them. CDR3 sequence (DNA): TGCAGTGCTAGAGCACCAGAGAAGAGCACAGATACGCAGTATTTT. It is translated as CSARAPEKSTDTQYF.

In this sample, this clonotype turned up many times. The rearrangement uses TRBV7-2 and TRBJ1-1; 8 nucleotides align to TRBD1. The germline V gene has CDR1 SGHTA and CDR2 FQGNSA. The junction had 5 bases not matched to a gene; V was cut back by 4 bases and J by 1 base. This CDR3 has 15 amino acids. Here the CDR3 DNA reads TGTGCCAGCAGCTCCCGACAGGGGCCGAACACTGAAGCTTTCTTT. It codes for CASSSRQGPNTEAFF.

Ten or more counts support this clonotype. The chain carries TRBV28 and TRBJ1-1; 7 bases fit TRBD1. The length of the CDR3 is 15 residues. Germline trimming cut 1 base from V and 4 bases from J; bases unmatched to any gene: 6. CDR1 and CDR2 from the germline V gene are MDHEN and SYDVKM. The CDR3 coding sequence is TGTGCCAGCAGTTTATCCGCCGCAGGGGGCACTGAAGCTTTCTTT. Residues: CASSLSAAGGTEAFF.

In its sample, this clonotype was seen many times. The rearrangement uses TRBV6-4 and TRBJ2-3; TRBD2 matches at 10 bases. The CDR3 consists of 15 residues. The germline V gene has CDR1 MRHNA and CDR2 SNTAGT. V lost 6 bases and J lost 5; bases outside the gene matches: 8. Here the CDR3 DNA reads TGTGCCAGCAGCCCCAGCGGGGGGGCCGAAGATACGCAGTATTTT. Translating it yields CASSPSGGAEDTQYF.

This clonotype has ten or more counts. This CDR3 is CASSPTGGRETQYF. CDR3 DNA sequence: TGCGCCAGCAGTCCTACAGGGGGCCGGGAGACCCAGTACTTC. The rearrangement links TRBV5-1 to TRBJ2-5, with 9 bases aligning to TRBD1. CDR3 length equals 14 residues. Germline lookup yields CDR1 SGHRS and CDR2 YFSETQ. After removal of 5 bases from V and 5 bases from J, the junction contained 7 bases not matched to a gene.

The J gene is TRBJ2-2, the V gene TRBV5-5; 10 nucleotides agree with TRBD2. There are 16 residues in the CDR3. Germline-derived CDR1 and CDR2 are SGHKS and YYEKEE (reference sequence). The V gene end was trimmed by 4 bases and the J gene end by 3 bases; junction bases not matched to a gene: 6. The CDR3 DNA is TGTGCCAGCAGCAACAGCGGGAGGGACCACACCGGGGAGCTGTTTTTT. This sequence encodes CASSNSGRDHTGELFF. The variable domain in full, completed from reference TRBV5-5 and TRBJ2-2, reads DAGVTQSPTHLIKTRGQQVTLRCSPISGHKSVSWYQQVLGQGPQFIFQYYEKEERGRGNFPDRFSARQFPNYSSELNVNALLLGDSALYLCASSNSGRDHTGELFFGEGSRLTVL.